This T cell receptor (beta chain) is drawn from a study of T-cell reconstitution after alpha-beta-depleted transplantation in children. Unique molecular identifiers were used in preparing the TCRbeta library. TCRdb analysed the PCR reads with MiXCR anew, one entry per CDR3 protein. Of 500,000 to 750,000 distinct CDR3 sequences listed, approximately 12% are singletons. Trimming took 6 bases from V and 4 from J; bases not matched to a gene: 13. There are 17 residues in the CDR3. This TCR derives from a male patient younger than 18 who had a stem cell transplant for acute myeloid leukemia, so the T cells may come from the graft donor. Sample: PBMCs, mostly from graft donor cells, taken 360 days after TCRalphabeta/CD19-depleted stem cell transplant. The rearrangement joins TRBV12-3 or TRBV12-4 to TRBJ2-1; 9 nucleotides line up with TRBD2. The CDR3 loop is CASSPNYGGGAYNEQFF. CDR3 nucleotide sequence: TGTGCCAGCAGCCCGAACTATGGCGGGGGGGCTTACAATGAGCAGTTCTTC.